A single sample gave rise to the 31 T cell receptor beta chains below, sequenced in a study of T cell responses to AZD1222 COVID-19 vaccine. Assay: immunoSEQ multiplex PCR; the TCRdb copy retains only in-frame clones and omits some. The repertoire holds 150,000 to 200,000 clones, just over 90% seen once, with roughly 3.1% in the top ten. Here the sequenced sample was peripheral blood, taken on day 0 of AZD1222 vaccination. Receptors originate from an adult in good health.

The V call is TRBV5-1, the J call TRBJ2-1; D is undetermined. V lost 6 bases and J 8 bases, leaving 18 bases between the germline ends. CDR3 length: 14 residues. Per the germline V gene, CDR1 is SGHRS and CDR2 is YFSETQ. CDR3 residues: CASNPDPASDEQFF. The CDR3, as DNA: TGCGCCAGCAATCCCGATCCCGCCTCTGATGAGCAGTTCTTC.

The gene calls are TRBV5-1 and TRBJ2-3; D call uncertain. The V gene lost 2 bases and the J gene lost 2 bases, with 6 bases spanning the gap. Germline V CDR1 and CDR2: SGHRS, YFSETQ. This CDR3 region has 13 residues. Here the CDR3 DNA reads TGCGCCAGCAGCTTTGACGACACAGATACGCAGTATTTT. The encoded protein is CASSFDDTDTQYF.

This sequence joins TRBV5-1 and TRBJ2-5; 7 bases map to TRBD1. Germline loops: CDR1 SGHRS, CDR2 YFSETQ. CDR3 size: 14 residues. The junction had 2 bases not matched to a gene; V was cut back by 2 bases and J by 1 base. The CDR3 is CASSFGTAQETQYF. The DNA of the CDR3 is TGCGCCAGCAGCTTTGGGACAGCCCAAGAGACCCAGTACTTC.

The rearrangement joins TRBV15 to TRBJ1-2, with D unresolved. Germline CDR1 LNHNV, CDR2 YYDKDF (reference sequence). Trimming took off 0 bases at V and 6 bases at J, with 11 bases between the two ends. The CDR3 extends over 14 amino acids. In DNA form, the CDR3 reads TGTGCCACCAGCAGAGATGTAGGAGCAGATGGCTACACCTTC. Protein: CATSRDVGADGYTF.

J is TRBJ2-1 and V is TRBV2; 7 nucleotides align to TRBD2. The junction had 5 bases not matched to a gene; V was cut back by 7 bases and J by 8 bases. CDR1 is SNHLY and CDR2 is FYNNEI in the germline V gene. There are 12 residues in the CDR3. This CDR3 reads CASKSGGDEQFF. CDR3 DNA: TGTGCCAGCAAGAGTGGGGGGGATGAGCAGTTCTTC.

The chain recombines TRBV7-2 with TRBJ2-7, with D perhaps being TRBD1 or TRBD2 (5 bases each). The CDR3 consists of 13 residues. The V end was cut by 6 bases, the J end by 2 bases, with 11 bases between. CDR1 is SGHTA and CDR2 is FQGNSA in the germline V gene. The CDR3 region has the DNA TGTGCCAGCAGTACTCGGGGCACCTACGAGCAGTACTTC. Translation gives CASSTRGTYEQYF. The full variable domain, completed using reference TRBV7-2 and TRBJ2-7, is GAGVSQSPSNKVTEKGKDVELRCDPISGHTALYWYRQSLGQGLEFLIYFQGNSAPDKSGLPSDRFSAERTGGSVSTLTIQRTQQEDSAVYLCASSTRGTYEQYFGPGTRLTVT.

V is TRBV6-5 and J is TRBJ1-6; TRBD1 might be the D (5 bases). The CDR3 is made up of 14 amino acids. Germline CDR1 is MNHEY and CDR2 is SVGAGI. V lost 7 bases and J lost 7, with 14 bases in between. CDR3: CASKAGPPNSPLHF. The CDR3 nucleotides are TGTGCCAGCAAAGCAGGGCCTCCAAATTCACCCCTCCACTTT.

The chain links TRBV19 to TRBJ1-1, with unresolved D. The CDR3 has 15 residues. From germline, CDR1 is LNHDA and CDR2 SQIVND (reference sequence). Trimming stripped 1 base from V and 0 bases from J, with 9 bases between. The CDR3 DNA reads TGTGCCAGTAGTATAGCCGCGTCTATGAACACTGAAGCTTTCTTT. The encoded protein is CASSIAASMNTEAFF.

The chain couples TRBV19 to TRBJ2-1, with 8 nucleotides matching TRBD2. The CDR3 runs to 16 residues. Germline CDR1 is LNHDA and CDR2 is SQIVND (reference sequence). J was trimmed by 7 bases and V by 5 bases; bases with no gene match: 13. The CDR3 DNA reads TGTGCCAGTAGTTACCCCCGGGGGGGGGCGGGTAATGAGCAGTTCTTC. This sequence encodes CASSYPRGGAGNEQFF.

The rearrangement joins TRBV7-8 to TRBJ2-5, with no clear D. The CDR3 covers 14 residues. Germline loops: CDR1 SGHVS, CDR2 FQNEAQ. V was cut by 1 base and J by 5 bases, with 11 bases left in between. Here the CDR3 reads CASSLGGNSETQYF. The CDR3 region has the DNA TGTGCCAGCAGCTTAGGAGGAAACTCGGAGACCCAGTACTTC.

V gene TRBV11-2 combines with J gene TRBJ2-2; no clear D gene. Germline CDR1 and CDR2: SGHAT and FQNNGV. Trimming removed 1 base from V and 5 bases from J, with 11 bases in between. This CDR3 is 15 amino acids long. The CDR3 is CASSLGTLGTGELFF. CDR3 nucleotide sequence: TGTGCCAGCAGCTTAGGGACGCTGGGGACCGGGGAGCTGTTTTTT. Full variable domain (outside the CDR3, taken from reference TRBV11-2 and TRBJ2-2): EAGVAQSPRYKIIEKRQSVAFWCNPISGHATLYWYQQILGQGPKLLIQFQNNGVVDDSQLPKDRFSAERLKGVDSTLKIQPAKLEDSAVYLCASSLGTLGTGELFFGEGSRLTVL.

V gene TRBV23-1 combines with J gene TRBJ2-7, with unresolved D. TRBV23-1 is recorded as an ORF, its role being uncertain. V was trimmed by 3 bases and J by 2 bases, leaving 14 bases between them. CDR3 length: 15 amino acids. The CDR3 DNA sequence: TGCGCCAGCAGTCAGGGCTACATACCGACCTACGAGCAGTACTTC. Amino acid sequence: CASSQGYIPTYEQYF.

V is TRBV11-3 and J is TRBJ2-5; D ambiguous. The CDR3 length is 12 residues. V was trimmed by 8 bases and J by 3 bases, leaving 10 bases between them. Germline-derived CDR1 and CDR2 are SGHNT and YENEEA. The CDR3 nucleotides are TGTGCCAGCCGTGGACCCGAAGAGACCCAGTACTTC. This translates into CASRGPEETQYF. Variable domain in full (rest from reference TRBV11-3 and TRBJ2-5): EAGVVQSPRYKIIEKKQPVAFWCNPISGHNTLYWYLQNLGQGPELLIRYENEEAVDDSQLPKDRFSAERLKGVDSTLKIQPAELGDSAVYLCASRGPEETQYFGPGTRLLVL.

This sequence joins TRBV5-4 and TRBJ1-1, with D unresolved. The CDR3 sequence is 15 residues long. Per germline, CDR1 SGHNT and CDR2 YYREEE (reference sequence). The V end lost 2 bases, the J end lost 1 base, and 12 bases lay between the germline ends. This CDR3 is CASSLGSGGNTEAFF. The CDR3 bases are TGTGCCAGCAGCTTAGGGTCAGGTGGGAACACTGAAGCTTTCTTT.

There are a few counts of this clone. The genes are TRBV6-6 and TRBJ2-1, with D hard to call. There are 12 residues in the CDR3. Germline lookup yields CDR1 MNHNY and CDR2 SVGAGI (reference sequence). V dropped 2 bases and J dropped 12 bases, with 11 bases sitting between them. The CDR3 region has the DNA TGTGCCAGCAGTTACGAGCCAGGCTGGCAGTTCTTC. It is translated as CASSYEPGWQFF.

The chain employs TRBV7-9 and TRBJ2-7; TRBD2 aligns across 14 bases. V trimming: 2 bases; J trimming: 6 bases; junction bases outside the gene matches: 9. Germline V CDR1 and CDR2: SEHNR, FQNEAQ (reference sequence). The CDR3 consists of 17 residues. CDR3 coding DNA: TGTGCCAGCAGCTTAACCCGGACTAGCGGGGGGCCCCGCGAGCAGTACTTC. Protein: CASSLTRTSGGPREQYF.

The chain combines TRBV11-2 with TRBJ1-2; D ambiguous. The germline V gene has CDR1 SGHAT and CDR2 FQNNGV. The CDR3 totals 16 residues. The V end was cut by 5 bases, the J end by 6 bases, with 22 bases between. The CDR3 DNA follows: TGTGCCAGCAGCCAGAGCGACACGGGAGGGAGGAATGGCTACACCTTC. Its translation: CASSQSDTGGRNGYTF.

The chain joins TRBV27 to TRBJ1-1; no clear D. The CDR3 loop spans 13 amino acids. V lost 6 bases and J 3 bases, leaving 11 bases between the germline ends. Looked up from germline, CDR1 is MNHEY and CDR2 is SMNVEV (reference sequence). CDR3 sequence reads: CASRKGPYTEAFF. CDR3 coding DNA: TGTGCCAGCAGAAAGGGCCCCTACACTGAAGCTTTCTTT.

The genes are TRBV5-1 and TRBJ2-1; tentatively, D is TRBD1 (6 bases). Looked up from germline, CDR1 is SGHRS and CDR2 is YFSETQ. This CDR3 region has 13 residues. Trimming removed 4 bases at V and 9 bases at J, with 14 bases between. The DNA of the CDR3 is TGCGCCAGCAGCGTTAACAGGGACGGTGAGCAGTTCTTC. Its translation: CASSVNRDGEQFF. Combining the CDR3 with reference TRBV5-1 and TRBJ2-1 gives the whole variable domain KAGVTQTPRYLIKTRGQQVTLSCSPISGHRSVSWYQQTPGQGLQFLFEYFSETQRNKGNFPGRFSGRQFSNSRSEMNVSTLELGDSALYLCASSVNRDGEQFFGPGTRLTVL.

The chain employs TRBV9 and TRBJ1-2; the match to TRBD1 covers 10 bases. The V segment lost 4 bases and the J segment 8 bases; nucleotides outside the gene matches: 5. Looked up from germline, CDR1 is SGDLS and CDR2 is YYNGEE. This CDR3 region has 13 residues. The CDR3 nucleotides read TGTGCCAGCAGCAGACAGGGGGCCCTAGGCTACACCTTC. It yields the protein CASSRQGALGYTF.

CDR3 in amino acids: CASSQAQDSGYTF. The DNA for the CDR3 is TGTGCCAGCAGCCAAGCCCAGGACTCTGGCTACACCTTC. The V gene is TRBV4-2, the J gene TRBJ1-2; the D is unclear. The CDR3 runs 13 residues. Trimming stripped 1 base from V and 7 bases from J, with 10 bases between. CDR1 and CDR2 (germline): LGHNA, YNFKEQ.

The chain has TRBV7-9 and TRBJ1-2; 7 bases match TRBD1. CDR1 is SEHNR, CDR2 FQNEAQ, per germline (reference sequence). Trimming took 5 bases from V and 8 from J; bases not matched to a gene: 14. The CDR3 is 15 residues long. The CDR3 spells CASSLTQGLAVGYTF. The CDR3, as DNA: TGTGCCAGCAGCCTAACACAGGGGTTGGCCGTCGGCTACACCTTC.

J is TRBJ1-5 and V is TRBV19, with D possibly being TRBD1 (6 bases). Trimming removed 6 bases from V and 0 bases from J, with 9 bases in between. The CDR3 has 14 amino acids. CDR1 and CDR2 from the germline V gene are LNHDA and SQIVND (reference sequence). The CDR3 DNA reads TGTGCCAGTAGGCAGGGGTATAGCAATCAGCCCCAGCATTTT. Amino acid sequence: CASRQGYSNQPQHF.

The J gene is TRBJ1-1, the V gene TRBV6-5; 7 nucleotides line up with TRBD1. CDR1 is MNHEY and CDR2 is SVGAGI in the germline V gene. The CDR3 has 13 residues. V was clipped by 5 bases and J by 1 base; unmatched bases: 1. CDR3 sequence reads: CASSRQGNTEAFF. The CDR3 nucleotides read TGTGCCAGCAGTCGACAGGGGAACACTGAAGCTTTCTTT.

This chain joins TRBV11-3 and TRBJ2-7; unclear D gene. This CDR3 has 13 residues. The V end lost 0 bases, the J end lost 6 bases, and 9 bases lay between the germline ends. The germline CDR1 and CDR2 sequences are SGHNT and YENEEA. The CDR3 DNA follows: TGTGCCAGCAGCTTAGACGGGCCGGGCGAGCAGTACTTC. Protein product: CASSLDGPGEQYF. The whole variable domain, filled in from reference TRBV11-3 and TRBJ2-7, reads EAGVVQSPRYKIIEKKQPVAFWCNPISGHNTLYWYLQNLGQGPELLIRYENEEAVDDSQLPKDRFSAERLKGVDSTLKIQPAELGDSAVYLCASSLDGPGEQYFGPGTRLTVT.

The chain employs TRBV29-1 and TRBJ1-1; D is unclear. V lost 2 bases and J 2 bases, leaving 9 bases between the germline ends. The CDR3 is 13 amino acids. The germline V gene has CDR1 SQVTM and CDR2 ANQGSEA. This CDR3 is CSVEPLPNTEAFF. CDR3 nucleotide sequence: TGCAGCGTTGAACCGCTTCCTAACACTGAAGCTTTCTTT.

The chain combines TRBV30 with TRBJ1-4; TRBD1 agrees at 9 bases. Trimming removed 0 bases from V and 8 bases from J; junction bases left unmatched: 7. The germline V gene encodes CDR1 GTSNPN and CDR2 SVGIG (reference sequence). The CDR3 is made up of 15 amino acids. CDR3: CAWSVGTGRGEKLFF. The CDR3 bases are TGTGCCTGGAGTGTTGGGACAGGGAGGGGCGAAAAACTGTTTTTT.

This chain links TRBV4-2 with TRBJ1-6; D gene ambiguous. CDR1 and CDR2 (germline): LGHNA, YNFKEQ. The CDR3 has 15 residues. Trimming cost V 3 bases and J 0 bases, with 6 bases left between them. The CDR3 region is CASSQSSSYNSPLHF. Here the CDR3 DNA reads TGTGCCAGCAGCCAGAGTAGCTCCTATAATTCACCCCTCCACTTT.

This clone was picked up many times. The V and J genes are TRBV7-8 and TRBJ2-1, with 10 positions matching TRBD2. Germline values: CDR1 SGHVS, CDR2 FQNEAQ. The length of the CDR3 is 18 residues. V shed 5 bases and J 1 base; nucleotides not matched to a gene: 11. Written as DNA, the CDR3 is TGTGCCAGCAGCCTCCCCCCCGGGGGACTAGCGTCCTACAATGAGCAGTTCTTC. Protein product: CASSLPPGGLASYNEQFF. The full variable domain, in which reference TRBV7-8 and TRBJ2-1 provide the parts outside the CDR3, is GAGVSQSPRYKVAKRGQDVALRCDPISGHVSLFWYQQALGQGPEFLTYFQNEAQLDKSGLPSDRFFAERPEGSVSTLKIQRTQQEDSAVYLCASSLPPGGLASYNEQFFGPGTRLTVL.

This clone came up once. This chain uses TRBV10-1 with TRBJ2-1, with 9 bases lining up with TRBD2. The CDR3 is 16 amino acids. J gave up 9 bases and V 10 bases, and 19 bases lay outside the gene matches. The germline CDR1 and CDR2 sequences are WNHNN and SYGVQD (reference sequence). In DNA, the CDR3 is TGCGCCACGACCCGGCCTAGCGGGGACCCCCGGGGTGAGCAGTTCTTC. It encodes CATTRPSGDPRGEQFF.

This chain joins TRBV5-1 and TRBJ1-4; D might be TRBD1 (5 bases). Trimming cost V 4 bases and J 3 bases, with 10 bases left between them. CDR3 length equals 14 residues. Germline assignment: CDR1 SGHRS and CDR2 YFSETQ. The CDR3 coding sequence is TGCGCCAGCAGCGGGGGAAGTCCTAATGAAAAACTGTTTTTT. This gives the protein CASSGGSPNEKLFF.